The 15 T cell receptor beta chains below all came from one sample that was sequenced in a study of cytomegalovirus exposure and HLA in healthy donors. Primers for the PCR totalled 60 Vbeta and 13 Jbeta. Data came from immunoSEQ multiplex PCR; TCRdb stores just in-frame clones and leaves some out. Counted here are 170,000 or so clones, 83% occurring once; the ten biggest clones make up 1.5% to 2%. The sample comprised PBMCs. Source of these receptors: a man between 45 and 60 years old in good health and CMV-seronegative.

The rearrangement uses TRBV6-4 and TRBJ1-1; D may be TRBD1 (5 bases). CDR1 is MRHNA and CDR2 is SNTAGT in the germline V gene. The V gene lost 0 bases and the J gene lost 4 bases, with 12 bases spanning the gap. This CDR3 has 15 residues. In DNA form, the CDR3 reads TGTGCCAGCAGTGACTCCCACAGGAGGGGCACTGAAGCTTTCTTT. Its protein is CASSDSHRRGTEAFF.

This clone was observed a single time. The chain links TRBV2 to TRBJ2-4; 7 nucleotides match TRBD2. The trim removed 6 bases at V and 3 bases at J, leaving 8 bases unmatched. This CDR3 has 15 amino acids. The germline V gene has CDR1 SNHLY and CDR2 FYNNEI. DNA of the CDR3: TGTGCCAGCAGGTGGGGGGGTTGGGGCAAAAACATTCAGTACTTC. As protein: CASRWGGWGKNIQYF. Complete variable domain (other parts from reference TRBV2 and TRBJ2-4): EPEVTQTPSHQVTQMGQEVILRCVPISNHLYFYWYRQILGQKVEFLVSFYNNEISEKSEIFDDQFSVERPDGSNFTLKIRSTKLEDSAMYFCASRWGGWGKNIQYFGAGTRLSVL.

The chain uses TRBV9 and TRBJ1-4; D call uncertain. The CDR3 is 17 residues long. V lost 0 bases and J 4 bases, leaving 16 bases between the germline ends. Germline V CDR1 and CDR2: SGDLS, YYNGEE. This chain's CDR3 is CASSVGLGRHNNEKLFF. Written as DNA, the CDR3 is TGTGCCAGCAGCGTAGGCCTGGGCAGGCATAATAATGAAAAACTGTTTTTT.

This chain connects TRBV5-1 to TRBJ2-2, with a possible D match to TRBD2 (5 bases). V was clipped by 0 bases and J by 0 bases, with 9 bases between them. This CDR3 contains 16 residues. The germline gives CDR1 SGHRS, CDR2 YFSETQ. CDR3 DNA: TGCGCCAGCAGCTTGGGTAGACTACCGAACACCGGGGAGCTGTTTTTT. It is translated as CASSLGRLPNTGELFF.

The chain joins TRBV14 to TRBJ2-7; D unresolved. This CDR3 region has 14 residues. Germline V gene sequence: CDR1 SGHDN, CDR2 FVKESK. V was trimmed by 0 bases and J by 0 bases, leaving 6 bases between them. The CDR3 loop is CASSQELRSYEQYF. The CDR3 DNA reads TGTGCCAGCAGCCAAGAACTTCGCTCCTACGAGCAGTACTTC.

In nucleotides, the CDR3 is TGTGCCAGCAGTGGACAGATTTTTAACTATGGCTACACCTTC. Its protein product is CASSGQIFNYGYTF. V usage is TRBV28 and J usage is TRBJ1-2; possibly TRBD1 for D (6 bases). V shed 5 bases and J shed 1 base, with 11 bases lying between them. Germline V gene lookup returns CDR1 MDHEN and CDR2 SYDVKM. The CDR3 runs 14 residues.

The chain uses TRBV14 and TRBJ1-1; the match to TRBD1 covers 7 bases. The CDR3 has 13 residues. The germline CDR1 and CDR2 sequences are SGHDN and FVKESK. The ends lost 1 base at V and 11 bases at J; junction bases unmatched: 7. The CDR3 DNA reads TGTGCCAGCAGCCAAGGGCGGGACAGCAGGGCTTTCTTT. Translation: CASSQGRDSRAFF. Complete variable domain (other parts from reference TRBV14 and TRBJ1-1): EAGVTQFPSHSVIEKGQTVTLRCDPISGHDNLYWYRRVMGKEIKFLLHFVKESKQDESGMPNNRFLAERTGGTYSTLKVQPAELEDSGVYFCASSQGRDSRAFFGQGTRLTVV.

The chain links TRBV27 to TRBJ2-7; the match to TRBD2 covers 7 bases. This CDR3 has 19 amino acids. CDR1 and CDR2 (germline): MNHEY, SMNVEV (reference sequence). V was clipped by 5 bases and J by 6 bases; unmatched bases: 25. As DNA, the CDR3 is TGTGCCAGCAGTCCGCTAATACTTAACCTAGCGGCCCTTTGGTGCGAGCAGTACTTC. Its protein is CASSPLILNLAALWCEQYF.

This chain connects TRBV30 to TRBJ2-5; a weak D match, TRBD2 (6 bases). Deletions cut 8 bases from V and 5 bases from J, with 15 bases between. From germline, CDR1 is GTSNPN and CDR2 SVGIG (reference sequence). The CDR3 loop spans 12 amino acids. The CDR3 region has the DNA TGTGCCGCCGGGACTCGGGTCGAGACCCAGTACTTC. It specifies CAAGTRVETQYF.

The genes are TRBV15 and TRBJ1-6; 7 bases fit TRBD1. The CDR3 totals 18 residues. CDR1 and CDR2 from the germline V gene are LNHNV and YYDKDF (reference sequence). V shed 5 bases, J shed 1 base, and the junction held 11 bases outside the gene matches. CDR3 sequence: CATSRQGGTWSYNSPLHF. The CDR3 DNA follows: TGTGCCACCAGCCGACAGGGTGGGACGTGGTCCTATAATTCACCCCTCCACTTT.

This clone has a single count. The chain uses TRBV7-2 and TRBJ2-7; 7 bases line up with TRBD2. V lost 4 bases and J lost 0; bases outside the gene matches: 9. The CDR3 loop spans 16 amino acids. The germline CDR1 and CDR2 sequences are SGHTA and FQGNSA. CDR3 coding DNA: TGTGCCAGCAGCTCCCGGGGTAGCGGGCCCTCCTACGAGCAGTACTTC. Protein sequence: CASSSRGSGPSYEQYF.

The chain carries TRBV7-8 and TRBJ1-4, with 11 bases aligning to TRBD1. The CDR3 is 19 residues long. V lost 5 bases, J lost 4 bases, and 15 bases stayed unmatched. The V gene's germline CDR1 is SGHVS and CDR2 FQNEAQ. CDR3 region: CASSPNPGGQGVNNEKLFF. Written as DNA, the CDR3 is TGTGCCAGCAGCCCAAATCCCGGGGGACAGGGGGTTAATAATGAAAAACTGTTTTTT.

This clone was seen a handful of times. The chain recombines TRBV5-6 with TRBJ1-2; D might be TRBD1 (5 bases). The germline gives CDR1 SGHDT, CDR2 YYEEEE. With 0 bases removed from V and 8 bases from J, the gap between germline ends came to 8 bases. This CDR3 spans 12 amino acids. The CDR3 here is CASSLDRHGYTF. The CDR3, as DNA: TGTGCCAGCAGCTTGGACAGGCACGGCTACACCTTC.

The rearrangement links TRBV7-8 to TRBJ2-7; TRBD2 agrees at 7 bases. The CDR3 sequence is 16 residues long. From germline, CDR1 is SGHVS and CDR2 FQNEAQ. J lost 2 bases, V lost 2 bases, and 9 bases had no gene match. DNA of the CDR3: TGTGCCAGCAGCTTACCCCCCTGGGGGGGAGCCTACGAGCAGTACTTC. This gives the protein CASSLPPWGGAYEQYF.

Concerning this clone itself: Other DNA sequences in the same sample also yield this CDR3. The CDR3 sequence: CASSGQGVTYEQYF. CDR3 coding DNA: TGTGCCAGCAGCGGACAGGGGGTTACCTACGAGCAGTACTTC. The chain recombines TRBV7-9 with TRBJ2-7; TRBD1 matches at 10 bases. The CDR3 loop spans 14 amino acids. V lost 5 bases to trimming and J lost 2 bases; unmatched junction nucleotides: 3. CDR1 is SEHNR, CDR2 FQNEAQ, per germline (reference sequence).